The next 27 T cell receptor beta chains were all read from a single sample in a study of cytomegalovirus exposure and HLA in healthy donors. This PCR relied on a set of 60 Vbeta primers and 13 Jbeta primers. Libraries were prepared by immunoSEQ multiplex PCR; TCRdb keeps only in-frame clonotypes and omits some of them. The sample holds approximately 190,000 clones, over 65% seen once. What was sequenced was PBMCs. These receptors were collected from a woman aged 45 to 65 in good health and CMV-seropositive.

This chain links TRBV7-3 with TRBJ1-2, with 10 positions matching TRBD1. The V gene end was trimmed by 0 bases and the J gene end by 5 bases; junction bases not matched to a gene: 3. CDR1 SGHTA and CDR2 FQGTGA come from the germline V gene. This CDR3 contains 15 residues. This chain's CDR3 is CASSLTGTGAYGYTF. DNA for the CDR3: TGTGCCAGCAGCTTAACTGGGACAGGGGCGTATGGCTACACCTTC.

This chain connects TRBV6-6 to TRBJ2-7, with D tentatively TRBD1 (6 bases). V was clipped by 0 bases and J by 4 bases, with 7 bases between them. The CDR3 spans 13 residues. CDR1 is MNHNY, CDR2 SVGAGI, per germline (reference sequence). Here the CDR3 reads CASSYSTGYEQYF. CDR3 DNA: TGTGCCAGCAGTTACTCGACAGGTTACGAGCAGTACTTC.

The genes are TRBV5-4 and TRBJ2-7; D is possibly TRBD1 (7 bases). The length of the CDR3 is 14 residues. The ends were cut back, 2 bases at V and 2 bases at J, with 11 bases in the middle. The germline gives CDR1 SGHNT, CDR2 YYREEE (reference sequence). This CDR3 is CASSLQGRTYEQYF. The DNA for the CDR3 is TGTGCCAGCAGCTTACAGGGGAGGACCTACGAGCAGTACTTC.

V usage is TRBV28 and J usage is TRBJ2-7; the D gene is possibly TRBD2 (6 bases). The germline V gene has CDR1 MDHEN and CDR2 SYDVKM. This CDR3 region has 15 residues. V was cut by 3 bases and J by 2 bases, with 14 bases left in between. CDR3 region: CASSLGGGFTYEQYF. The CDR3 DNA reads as TGTGCCAGCAGTTTGGGTGGGGGGTTTACCTACGAGCAGTACTTC.

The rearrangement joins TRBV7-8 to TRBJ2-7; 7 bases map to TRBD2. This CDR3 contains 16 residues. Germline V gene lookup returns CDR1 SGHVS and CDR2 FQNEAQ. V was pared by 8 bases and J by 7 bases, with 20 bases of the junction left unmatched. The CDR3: CASVSPLGEGTREQYF. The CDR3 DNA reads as TGTGCCAGCGTATCCCCGCTAGGGGAGGGAACGCGTGAGCAGTACTTC.

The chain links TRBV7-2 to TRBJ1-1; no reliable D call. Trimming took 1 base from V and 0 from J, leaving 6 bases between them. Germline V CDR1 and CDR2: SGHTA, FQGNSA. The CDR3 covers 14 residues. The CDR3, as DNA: TGTGCCAGCAGCTTAGGGGCAGTGAACACTGAAGCTTTCTTT. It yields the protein CASSLGAVNTEAFF.

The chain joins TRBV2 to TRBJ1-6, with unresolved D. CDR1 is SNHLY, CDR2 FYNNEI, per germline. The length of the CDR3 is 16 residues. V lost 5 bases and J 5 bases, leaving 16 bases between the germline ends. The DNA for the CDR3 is TGTGCCAGCAGTCCCGCTGGGAGGGCGGATAATTCACCCCTCCACTTT. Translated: CASSPAGRADNSPLHF. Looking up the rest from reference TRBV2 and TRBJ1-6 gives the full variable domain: EPEVTQTPSHQVTQMGQEVILRCVPISNHLYFYWYRQILGQKVEFLVSFYNNEISEKSEIFDDQFSVERPDGSNFTLKIRSTKLEDSAMYFCASSPAGRADNSPLHFGNGTRLTVT.

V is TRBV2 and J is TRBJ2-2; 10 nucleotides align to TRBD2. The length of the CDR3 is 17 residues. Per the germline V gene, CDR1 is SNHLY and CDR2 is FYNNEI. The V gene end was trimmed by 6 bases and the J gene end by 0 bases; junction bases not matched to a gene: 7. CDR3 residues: CASSEKRGGPNTGELFF. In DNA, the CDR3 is TGTGCCAGCAGCGAAAAGCGGGGGGGCCCGAACACCGGGGAGCTGTTTTTT.

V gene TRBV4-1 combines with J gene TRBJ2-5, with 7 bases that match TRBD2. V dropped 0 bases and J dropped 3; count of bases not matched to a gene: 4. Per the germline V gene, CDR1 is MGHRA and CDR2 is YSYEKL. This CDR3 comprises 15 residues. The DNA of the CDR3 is TGCGCCAGCAGCCAAGATGGGAGGGGCGAAGAGACCCAGTACTTC. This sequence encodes CASSQDGRGEETQYF.

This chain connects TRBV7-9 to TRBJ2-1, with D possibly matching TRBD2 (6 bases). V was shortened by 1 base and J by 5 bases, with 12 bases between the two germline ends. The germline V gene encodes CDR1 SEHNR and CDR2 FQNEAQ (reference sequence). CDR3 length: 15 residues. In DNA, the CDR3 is TGTGCCAGCAGCTTAGTTGTTAGCGGAAACAATGAGCAGTTCTTC. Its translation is CASSLVVSGNNEQFF.

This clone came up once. The DNA of the CDR3 is TGTGCCAGCAGTTTCTCTCGGGGCACAGATACGCAGTATTTT. It encodes CASSFSRGTDTQYF. The J gene is TRBJ2-3, the V gene TRBV6-1; D remains unclear. The CDR3 runs 14 residues. Germline CDR1 is MNHNS and CDR2 is SASEGT. Trimming cost V 5 bases and J 1 base, with 10 bases left between them.

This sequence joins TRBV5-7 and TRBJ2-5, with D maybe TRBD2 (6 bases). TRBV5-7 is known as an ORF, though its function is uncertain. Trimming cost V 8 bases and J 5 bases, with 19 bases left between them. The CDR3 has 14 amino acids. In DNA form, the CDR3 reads TGTGCCAGTTGGGGGGATTGTAGTGAGGAGACCCAGTACTTC. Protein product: CASWGDCSEETQYF.

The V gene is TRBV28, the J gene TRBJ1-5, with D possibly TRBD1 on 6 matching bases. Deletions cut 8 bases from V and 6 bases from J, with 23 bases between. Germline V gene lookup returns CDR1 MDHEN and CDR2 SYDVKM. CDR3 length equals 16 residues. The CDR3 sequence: CASSGAFRGGSQPQHF. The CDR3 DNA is TGTGCCAGCTCGGGGGCCTTTAGGGGGGGAAGTCAGCCCCAGCATTTT.

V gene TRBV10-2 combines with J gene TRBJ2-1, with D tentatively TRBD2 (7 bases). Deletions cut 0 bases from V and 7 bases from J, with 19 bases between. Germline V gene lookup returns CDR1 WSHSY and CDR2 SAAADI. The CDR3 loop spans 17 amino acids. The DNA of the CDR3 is TGCGCCAGCAGTGAGTCAGTTGGGGGGGGGCCATGGAATGAGCAGTTCTTC. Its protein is CASSESVGGGPWNEQFF.

The CDR3 loop is CASSLGGAIIYNEQFF. The CDR3 DNA is TGCGCCAGCAGCTTGGGTGGGGCAATTATCTACAATGAGCAGTTCTTC. The rearrangement joins TRBV5-1 to TRBJ2-1; TRBD1 might be the D (5 bases). The V and J ends lost 0 bases and 3 bases respectively, with 13 bases between them. CDR1 and CDR2 (germline): SGHRS, YFSETQ. This CDR3 is built from 16 residues.

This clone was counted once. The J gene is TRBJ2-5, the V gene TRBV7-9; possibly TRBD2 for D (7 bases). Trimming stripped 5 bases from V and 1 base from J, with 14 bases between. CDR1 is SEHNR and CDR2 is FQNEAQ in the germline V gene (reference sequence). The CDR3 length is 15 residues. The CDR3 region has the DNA TGTGCCAGCAGCCGTGGGGGGGGCCGCCAAGAGACCCAGTACTTC. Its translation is CASSRGGGRQETQYF.

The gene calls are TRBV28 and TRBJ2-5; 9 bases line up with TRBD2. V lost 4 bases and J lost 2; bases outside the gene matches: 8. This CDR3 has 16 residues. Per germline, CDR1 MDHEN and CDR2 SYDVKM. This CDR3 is CASSSILAGNQETQYF. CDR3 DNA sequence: TGTGCCAGCAGTTCCATCCTAGCGGGGAATCAAGAGACCCAGTACTTC.

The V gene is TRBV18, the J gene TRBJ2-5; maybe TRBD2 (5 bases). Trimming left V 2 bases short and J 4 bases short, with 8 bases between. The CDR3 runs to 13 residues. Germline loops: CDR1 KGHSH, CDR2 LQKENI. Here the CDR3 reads CASSPVGVETQYF. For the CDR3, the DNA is TGTGCCAGCTCACCAGTCGGGGTAGAGACCCAGTACTTC.

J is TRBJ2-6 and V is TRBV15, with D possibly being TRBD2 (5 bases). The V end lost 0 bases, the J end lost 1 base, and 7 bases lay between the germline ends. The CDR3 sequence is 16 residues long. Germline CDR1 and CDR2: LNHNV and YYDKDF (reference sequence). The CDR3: CATSRDLASGANVLTF. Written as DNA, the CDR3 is TGTGCCACCAGCAGAGATCTAGCATCTGGGGCCAACGTCCTGACTTTC.

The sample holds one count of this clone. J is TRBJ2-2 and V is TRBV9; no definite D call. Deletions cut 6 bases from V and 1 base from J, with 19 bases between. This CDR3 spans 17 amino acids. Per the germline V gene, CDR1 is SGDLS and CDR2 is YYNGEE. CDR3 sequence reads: CASISSPLSRNTGELFF. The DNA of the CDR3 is TGTGCCAGCATCTCCTCCCCCCTATCAAGGAACACCGGGGAGCTGTTTTTT.

The CDR3, as DNA: TGTGCCAGCAGCTTTTTAGACAGGGGGCGCGAGCCAGGTTCAAACACCATATATTTT. Its translation: CASSFLDRGREPGSNTIYF. The V and J genes are TRBV13 and TRBJ1-3, with TRBD1 matching over 10 bases. The V segment lost 3 bases and the J segment 6 bases; nucleotides outside the gene matches: 17. The CDR3 is made up of 19 amino acids. Looked up from germline, CDR1 is PRHDT and CDR2 is FYEKMQ (reference sequence). The whole variable domain, remainder taken from reference TRBV13 and TRBJ1-3, is AAGVIQSPRHLIKEKRETATLKCYPIPRHDTVYWYQQGPGQDPQFLISFYEKMQSDKGSIPDRFSAQQFSDYHSELNMSSLELGDSALYFCASSFLDRGREPGSNTIYFGEGSWLTVV.

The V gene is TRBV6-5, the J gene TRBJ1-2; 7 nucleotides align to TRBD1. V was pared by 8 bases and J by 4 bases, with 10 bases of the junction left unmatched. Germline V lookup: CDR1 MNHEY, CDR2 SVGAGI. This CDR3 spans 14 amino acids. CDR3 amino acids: CASYSRQGGYGYTF. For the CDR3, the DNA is TGTGCCAGCTATTCCCGACAGGGTGGCTATGGCTACACCTTC.

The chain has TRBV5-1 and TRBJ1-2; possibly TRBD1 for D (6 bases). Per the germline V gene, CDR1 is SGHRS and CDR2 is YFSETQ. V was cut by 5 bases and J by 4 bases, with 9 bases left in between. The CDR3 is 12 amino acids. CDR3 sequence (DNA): TGCGCCAGCAGTTCGGACAGCTATGGCTACACCTTC. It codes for CASSSDSYGYTF. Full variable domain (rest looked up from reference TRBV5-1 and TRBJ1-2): KAGVTQTPRYLIKTRGQQVTLSCSPISGHRSVSWYQQTPGQGLQFLFEYFSETQRNKGNFPGRFSGRQFSNSRSEMNVSTLELGDSALYLCASSSDSYGYTFGSGTRLTVV.

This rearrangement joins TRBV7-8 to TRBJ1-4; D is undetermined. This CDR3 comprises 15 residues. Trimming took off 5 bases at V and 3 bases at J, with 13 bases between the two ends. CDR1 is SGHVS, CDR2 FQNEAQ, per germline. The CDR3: CASSRGSSPNEKLFF. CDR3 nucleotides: TGTGCCAGCAGCCGAGGGAGTTCCCCTAATGAAAAACTGTTTTTT.

The CDR3 region has the DNA TGTGCCAGTAGTATTACCGGGATCTCCTACGAGCAGTACTTC. Translated, it gives CASSITGISYEQYF. This chain uses TRBV19 with TRBJ2-7, with D maybe TRBD2 (5 bases). Germline CDR1 and CDR2: LNHDA and SQIVND (reference sequence). V dropped 3 bases and J dropped 0 bases, with 9 bases sitting between them. The length of the CDR3 is 14 residues.

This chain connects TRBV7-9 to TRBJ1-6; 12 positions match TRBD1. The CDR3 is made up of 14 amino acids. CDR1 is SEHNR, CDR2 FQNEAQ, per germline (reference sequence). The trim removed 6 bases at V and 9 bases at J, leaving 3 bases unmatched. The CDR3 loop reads CASRGTGGGSPLHF. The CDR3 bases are TGTGCCAGCAGGGGGACAGGGGGCGGTTCACCCCTCCACTTT.

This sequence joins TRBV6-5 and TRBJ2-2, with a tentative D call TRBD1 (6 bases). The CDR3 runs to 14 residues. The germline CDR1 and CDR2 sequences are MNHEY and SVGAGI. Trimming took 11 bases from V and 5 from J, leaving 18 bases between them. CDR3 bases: TGTGCCGTGCGGCAGGGGAAGGGAACCGGGGAGCTGTTTTTT. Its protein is CAVRQGKGTGELFF.